This passage covers 4 T cell receptor beta chains from one sample sequenced in a study of blood T cell repertoires in COVID-19. Using immunoSEQ multiplex PCR, the repertoire was profiled, and TCRdb retains in-frame clones only, with some absent. In the table there are over 95,000 clones, more than 80% of which are singletons. The sample comprised peripheral blood. Every receptor here comes from a woman aged 40 to 50 with acute or convalescent COVID-19.

The rearrangement uses TRBV14 and TRBJ1-3; D gene ambiguous. V was shortened by 0 bases and J by 2 bases, with 11 bases between the two germline ends. Germline CDR1 and CDR2: SGHDN and FVKESK. CDR3 size: 16 residues. DNA of the CDR3: TGTGCCAGCAGCCAAGATCTCCCAGGCCCTGGAAACACCATATATTTT. This translates into CASSQDLPGPGNTIYF.

This clone has a single count. V is TRBV6-5 and J is TRBJ1-4; 10 positions agree with TRBD1. Germline CDR1 is MNHEY and CDR2 is SVGAGI. V dropped 4 bases and J dropped 8; count of bases not matched to a gene: 7. This CDR3 is 15 amino acids long. The CDR3, as DNA: TGTGCCAGCAGTTCTACCGGGACAGGGGACGAAAAACTGTTTTTT. Translation gives CASSSTGTGDEKLFF.

This clone was detected only once. CDR3 nucleotides: TGTGCCTGGAGTCCCTCGGGGAGCGAGCAGTACTTC. Protein product: CAWSPSGSEQYF. V gene TRBV30 combines with J gene TRBJ2-7, with D possibly being TRBD2 (5 bases). Per germline, CDR1 GTSNPN and CDR2 SVGIG (reference sequence). The germline V and J ends were trimmed by 2 bases and 6 bases, with 11 bases remaining between them. The CDR3 covers 12 residues.

V and J are TRBV27 and TRBJ1-1; TRBD1 matches at 7 bases. This CDR3 has 15 amino acids. Trimming took 7 bases from V and 5 from J; bases not matched to a gene: 13. Germline CDR1 reads MNHEY; CDR2 reads SMNVEV (reference sequence). CDR3: CASIIPRGKGTEAFF. CDR3 bases: TGTGCCAGCATCATCCCCAGGGGGAAAGGGACTGAAGCTTTCTTT.